Listed below are T cell receptor beta chains from one sample, sequenced in a study of blood T cells in healthy people across ages. TCRdb ran MiXCR on the 5' RACE reads and lists one entry per CDR3 protein. The sample yields about 280,000 distinct CDR3 sequences, roughly 26% seen once. Material for sequencing was blood. The receptor source for this set is a woman in her sixties or seventies in good health. The CDR3 runs from the conserved cysteine through the conserved F or W. D genes are given only for firm matches. Rows may omit the clone size; those that give it use once, few, many or a size class.

TGTGCCAGCAGCCGAGGGGGTAACTATGGCTACACCTTC CASSRGGNYGYTF TRBJ1-2 TRBV7-2 NA many
TGTGCCAGCAGCTTAGGTCTACTAGCGGGAGGAATCCAAGAGACCCAGTACTTC CASSLGLLAGGIQETQYF TRBJ2-5 TRBV7-2 TRBD2 few
TGTGCCAGCAGCCAAGGGAACAGCAACTCTGGAAACACCATATATTTT CASSQGNSNSGNTIYF TRBJ1-3 TRBV7-3 NA few
TGTGCCAGCAGTCCCCAGGGACTAGCGGGAGTCTCTGGGGCCAACGTCCTGACTTTC CASSPQGLAGVSGANVLTF TRBJ2-6 TRBV6-2/TRBV6-3 TRBD2 NA
TGTGCCATCAGTGGGCGGGAGATGGGGACAGATACGCAGTATTTT CAISGREMGTDTQYF TRBJ2-3 TRBV10-3 TRBD2 few
TGCAGCGCTGGCCGGACTAATGAAAAACTGTTTTTT CSAGRTNEKLFF TRBJ1-4 TRBV29-1 NA many
TGTGCCAGCAGCCAGGGGGTAAACTATGGCTACACCTTC CASSQGVNYGYTF TRBJ1-2 TRBV3-1 NA NA
TGTGCCAGCAGTTACAGGGGCAGATCGAACACTGAAGCTTTCTTT CASSYRGRSNTEAFF TRBJ1-1 TRBV6-2/TRBV6-3 NA NA
TGTGCCAGCAGCGGGAACAGGGGGCGGACTAACTATGGCTACACCTTC CASSGNRGRTNYGYTF TRBJ1-2 TRBV13 TRBD1 once
TGTGCCAGCAGTGAAAGGAGCGGGAGGACCCCCTACGAGCAGTACTTC CASSERSGRTPYEQYF TRBJ2-7 TRBV2 TRBD2 NA
TGTGCCAGCAGTTTCGGGCTAGCGGGGGACCAATACGAGCAGTACTTC CASSFGLAGDQYEQYF TRBJ2-7 TRBV12-3/TRBV12-4 TRBD2 NA
TGCAGCGCCTTTCGAGATGGGAAAGGGGGACAAGAGACCCAGTACTTC CSAFRDGKGGQETQYF TRBJ2-5 TRBV20-1 NA few
TGTGCCAGCAGGGTAGACTACGAGCAGTACTTC CASRVDYEQYF TRBJ2-7 TRBV28 NA NA
TGCAGTGCTAACGGCCGCGGGAGCTCCTACAATGAGCAGTTCTTC CSANGRGSSYNEQFF TRBJ2-1 TRBV20-1 TRBD2 NA
TGCAGCGTTGAAGATGTTAAACCGGGGAGCACAGATACGCAGTATTTT CSVEDVKPGSTDTQYF TRBJ2-3 TRBV29-1 NA few
TGTGCCAGCAGTTCCCCCCCCACAGATACGCAGTATTTT CASSSPPTDTQYF TRBJ2-3 TRBV28 NA few
TGCAGCGTTTGTTTAGGTTCTAATGAAAAACTGTTTTTT CSVCLGSNEKLFF TRBJ1-4 TRBV29-1 NA NA
TGTGCCAGCAGCTTTCTTGCGGGAGTCGGGGAGCAGTACTTC CASSFLAGVGEQYF TRBJ2-7 TRBV11-2 TRBD2 many
TGCAGTGCTAGAGGTCCCTGGGGAGGGCGAAAAGACAATGAGCAGTTCTTC CSARGPWGGRKDNEQFF TRBJ2-1 TRBV20-1 TRBD2 NA
TGTGCCAGCAAAGCCAGCCTCAGTGTGGAGACCCAGTACTTC CASKASLSVETQYF TRBJ2-5 TRBV2 NA NA
TGTGCCAGCAGTCCCCCCGGACAGGGCGGGGACATTCAGTACTTC CASSPPGQGGDIQYF TRBJ2-4 TRBV28 TRBD1 few
TGTGCCAGCAGTTTTGGGGGAGGAAAAGATACGCAGTATTTT CASSFGGGKDTQYF TRBJ2-3 TRBV12-3/TRBV12-4 NA few
TGTGCCAGCAGCTTATACAGGGGCCATGGAGAGACCCAGTACTTC CASSLYRGHGETQYF TRBJ2-5 TRBV7-2 TRBD1 NA
TGTGCCACCAGTGATGGCCGGGACAGGCCGTACGAGCAGTACTTC CATSDGRDRPYEQYF TRBJ2-7 TRBV24-1 TRBD1 few
TGCAGCGGGACTAGGGATGAGCAGTTCTTC CSGTRDEQFF TRBJ2-1 TRBV29-1 TRBD2 few
TGTGCCAGCTCACCCGGCCAAGAGACCCAGTACTTC CASSPGQETQYF TRBJ2-5 TRBV18 NA NA
TGTGCCAGCAGTCCCCCTGGGACAGGGTTTATTCAGTACTTC CASSPPGTGFIQYF TRBJ2-4 TRBV6-5 TRBD1 NA
TGTGCCAGCGGACCAGGGTATGGCTACACCTTC CASGPGYGYTF TRBJ1-2 TRBV2 NA few
TGTGCCAGCAGCTTTCGGGGCGGGGGAGAGACCCAGTACTTC CASSFRGGGETQYF TRBJ2-5 TRBV11-2 TRBD2 few
TGTGCCAGCAGCCCGGACGGGGGGGAGGCTTTCTTT CASSPDGGEAFF TRBJ1-1 TRBV5-5 NA NA
TGTGCCAGCAGCGGACCGAGCCTTGAAGCTTTCTTT CASSGPSLEAFF TRBJ1-1 TRBV12-3/TRBV12-4 NA NA
TGTGCCAGCAGTTTATCGGGGGAGCGTCCTAATGAAAAACTGTTTTTT CASSLSGERPNEKLFF TRBJ1-4 TRBV12-3/TRBV12-4 NA few
TGTGCCAGCAGAAGGACAGGGGAAGGAGAAAAACTGTTTTTT CASRRTGEGEKLFF TRBJ1-4 TRBV12-3/TRBV12-4 TRBD1 few
TGTGCCAGCAGCTTTTGGGGGGAGACCCAGTACTTC CASSFWGETQYF TRBJ2-5 TRBV11-2 NA many
TGTGCCAGTGTTTCGGGACAGGGTCCCAACGAGCAGTACTTC CASVSGQGPNEQYF TRBJ2-7 TRBV28 TRBD1 many
TGTGCCAGCAGTTTAGAGCCGGGGGCGAACACCATATATTTT CASSLEPGANTIYF TRBJ1-3 TRBV12-3/TRBV12-4 NA few
TGCAGCGCTGGGACTAGCCCTGACACCGGGGAGCTGTTTTTT CSAGTSPDTGELFF TRBJ2-2 TRBV29-1 TRBD2 few
TGCAGTGCTAGGGGACTAGCGGGAGGGGACAATGAGCAGTTCTTC CSARGLAGGDNEQFF TRBJ2-1 TRBV20-1 TRBD2 few
TGTGCCAGCAGAGGCGGACAGGCCAATGAGCAGTTCTTC CASRGGQANEQFF TRBJ2-1 TRBV7-9 TRBD1 NA
TGCGCCAGCAGCGGCGGTGCCCCCAATGAAAAACTGTTTTTT CASSGGAPNEKLFF TRBJ1-4 TRBV5-1 NA NA